Listed below are T cell receptor beta chains from one sample, sequenced in a study of regulatory and conventional T cells in RAG deficiency. The data were produced by immunoSEQ multiplex PCR, yet TCRdb's version contains in-frame clones alone and is incomplete. The profile shows roughly 28,000 clones, roughly 95% of them singletons. This same sample was also taken into another study, of regulatory T cells.

Material: CD25- CD4+ T cells sorted from blood. These receptors all stem from a human donor in good health. Both conserved end residues are part of each CDR3. The order of the fields is clone size, V gene, D gene, J gene, CDR3 protein, CDR3 DNA. The D gene is left open where the match is weak. Size tells how often a clone was seen (once, few, many) or the class of an expanded clone, and some rows leave it out.

clone_size: once; v_call: TRBV18; d_call: NA; j_call: TRBJ2-6; cdr3_aa: CASSPETASGANVLTF; cdr3_nt: TGTGCCAGCTCACCAGAGACAGCCTCTGGGGCCAACGTCCTGACTTTC
clone_size: NA; v_call: TRBV19; d_call: NA; j_call: TRBJ1-1; cdr3_aa: CASTPPVRGNTEAFF; cdr3_nt: TGTGCCAGTACCCCCCCCGTGCGGGGAAACACTGAAGCTTTCTTT
clone_size: NA; v_call: TRBV19; d_call: TRBD1; j_call: TRBJ1-1; cdr3_aa: CASTMGQANTEAFF; cdr3_nt: TGTGCCAGTACTATGGGACAGGCGAACACTGAAGCTTTCTTT
clone_size: NA; v_call: TRBV14; d_call: TRBD2; j_call: TRBJ2-1; cdr3_aa: CASSLSPSGGASNEQFF; cdr3_nt: TGTGCCAGCAGCCTTTCACCAAGCGGGGGGGCCAGCAATGAGCAGTTCTTC
clone_size: NA; v_call: TRBV19; d_call: TRBD1; j_call: TRBJ1-2; cdr3_aa: CASSLQAGGGYGYTF; cdr3_nt: TGTGCCAGCTCCCTTCAGGCAGGGGGCGGCTATGGCTACACCTTC
clone_size: NA; v_call: TRBV7-3; d_call: TRBD2; j_call: TRBJ2-1; cdr3_aa: CASSRDYGYNEQFF; cdr3_nt: TGTGCCAGCAGCCGGGACTATGGCTACAATGAGCAGTTCTTC
clone_size: NA; v_call: TRBV7-9; d_call: NA; j_call: TRBJ1-2; cdr3_aa: CASIPTGPLNYGYTF; cdr3_nt: TGTGCCAGCATCCCGACAGGCCCCCTTAACTATGGCTACACCTTC
clone_size: NA; v_call: TRBV11-2; d_call: NA; j_call: TRBJ2-2; cdr3_aa: CAGTTGGQNTGELFF; cdr3_nt: TGTGCCGGCACCACGGGGGGACAAAACACCGGGGAGCTGTTTTTT
clone_size: NA; v_call: TRBV2; d_call: NA; j_call: TRBJ1-5; cdr3_aa: CASSERGTGGQPQHF; cdr3_nt: TGTGCCAGCAGTGAAAGGGGCACGGGAGGACAGCCCCAGCATTTT
clone_size: NA; v_call: TRBV6-5; d_call: NA; j_call: TRBJ1-1; cdr3_aa: CASSYQGNTEAFF; cdr3_nt: TGTGCCAGCAGTTACCAGGGCAACACTGAAGCTTTCTTT
clone_size: NA; v_call: TRBV6-5; d_call: TRBD1; j_call: TRBJ1-1; cdr3_aa: CASSYPGQPNTEAFF; cdr3_nt: TGTGCCAGCAGTTACCCGGGACAGCCGAACACTGAAGCTTTCTTT
clone_size: NA; v_call: TRBV9; d_call: TRBD2; j_call: TRBJ2-3; cdr3_aa: CASSRGLAGGRTDTQYF; cdr3_nt: TGTGCCAGCAGCCGCGGACTAGCGGGGGGCCGCACAGATACGCAGTATTTT
clone_size: NA; v_call: TRBV9; d_call: NA; j_call: TRBJ2-7; cdr3_aa: CASSAQGGNEQYF; cdr3_nt: TGTGCCAGCAGCGCTCAAGGAGGAAATGAGCAGTACTTC
clone_size: NA; v_call: TRBV21-1; d_call: NA; j_call: TRBJ1-2; cdr3_aa: CASSKVRPGNDGYTF; cdr3_nt: TGTGCCAGCAGCAAAGTCAGGCCCGGGAATGATGGCTACACCTTC
clone_size: NA; v_call: TRBV5-4; d_call: TRBD2; j_call: TRBJ2-4; cdr3_aa: CASSLESRLAGDNIQYF; cdr3_nt: TGTGCCAGCAGCTTGGAGTCGCGGCTAGCGGGGGATAACATTCAGTACTTC
clone_size: NA; v_call: TRBV19; d_call: NA; j_call: TRBJ2-7; cdr3_aa: CASSNSLLSYEQYF; cdr3_nt: TGTGCCAGTAGTAACAGCTTATTATCCTACGAGCAGTACTTC
clone_size: NA; v_call: TRBV2; d_call: NA; j_call: TRBJ1-5; cdr3_aa: CASSVSGAAISGHF; cdr3_nt: TGTGCCAGCAGTGTATCAGGGGCCGCCATCTCCGGGCATTTT
clone_size: NA; v_call: TRBV29-1; d_call: NA; j_call: TRBJ2-1; cdr3_aa: CSARLSGIYNEQFF; cdr3_nt: TGCAGCGCCAGACTATCCGGAATATACAATGAGCAGTTCTTC
clone_size: NA; v_call: TRBV7-6; d_call: TRBD2; j_call: TRBJ2-1; cdr3_aa: CASSLRRGAGNEQFF; cdr3_nt: TGTGCCAGCAGCTTACGGCGGGGGGCGGGCAATGAGCAGTTCTTC
clone_size: NA; v_call: TRBV28; d_call: TRBD1; j_call: TRBJ2-7; cdr3_aa: CASSSLGGQGYEQYF; cdr3_nt: TGTGCCAGCAGCTCTCTTGGGGGACAGGGATACGAGCAGTACTTC
clone_size: once; v_call: TRBV7-9; d_call: NA; j_call: TRBJ1-2; cdr3_aa: CASSLAPTPGISGYTF; cdr3_nt: TGTGCCAGCAGCTTAGCCCCTACCCCAGGGATCAGTGGCTACACCTTC
clone_size: NA; v_call: TRBV29-1; d_call: NA; j_call: TRBJ2-7; cdr3_aa: CSATRTEDYEQYF; cdr3_nt: TGCAGCGCAACCCGGACAGAAGACTACGAGCAGTACTTC
clone_size: NA; v_call: TRBV5-4; d_call: TRBD1; j_call: TRBJ2-7; cdr3_aa: CASSSGTGRSYEQYF; cdr3_nt: TGTGCCAGCAGCTCTGGGACAGGCCGAAGCTACGAGCAGTACTTC
clone_size: NA; v_call: TRBV6-4; d_call: NA; j_call: TRBJ1-2; cdr3_aa: CASSDPQAGYYGYTF; cdr3_nt: TGTGCCAGCAGTGACCCCCAGGCAGGATACTATGGCTACACCTTC
clone_size: NA; v_call: TRBV18; d_call: TRBD1; j_call: TRBJ2-7; cdr3_aa: CASSKGQPIYEQYF; cdr3_nt: TGTGCCAGCTCAAAGGGACAGCCGATATACGAGCAGTACTTC